Detailed here is one TCR beta chain. No cognate antigen has been identified for it. Base qualities are not provided; no much larger clone lies one nucleotide away. Sequenced on an Illumina HiSeq 1500. In TCRdb, the public reads were trimmed at Q25 with fastp and aligned with MiXCR, with productive beta chains retained. Each entry is one CDR3 protein sequence, shown with its most common DNA and genes. Within this sample are around 85,000 distinct CDR3 sequences, with about half of them counted one time only. Jointly, the top ten make up 85% to 95% of the sample. From cysteine to phenylalanine, the CDR3 is 12 amino acids long. Only the CDR3 DNA is retained, 36 bases long and in frame from the first base. Ends trimmed: V by 4 bases, J by 8 bases; bases unmatched to a gene: 1. CDR1 and CDR2, looked up from the germline V gene, are SGHAT and FQNNGV. Interpreted using the paper, the treatment or condition label stands for: in vitro stimulation with specific CMV peptide epitopes to enrich CMV-specific T cells.

The entry originates in a study of T cell repertoires in cytomegalovirus infection (dated by TCRdb to between 2018 and 2021). With respect to the entire study: Peptide stimulations targeted recently identified HLA-C-restricted CMV epitopes, whose presentation resists viral immunomodulation, together with well-studied HLA-B-restricted epitopes. Donor HLA type was relevant to the analysis, because carriage of CMV infection together with the matching HLA type was indicated by public TCR beta signatures.

General conclusions and limits of the study: In the ex vivo response, HLA-C-restricted CMV-specific TCR beta clonotypes were dominant, and in two of eight donors the single most frequent clonotype came from this HLA-C-restricted group. In both this cohort and an independent cohort of some 370 donors, the cumulative frequency of public TCR beta family members distinguished carriers of CMV infection plus the relevant HLA type.

The sequence derives from a human donor in good health (CMV status not recorded). Some clones in this sample may be carry-over from other donors' samples. This material consisted of CD8+ T cells from cultured PBMCs, taken from culture after CMV antigen stimulation. This sequence uses TRBV11-2 and TRBJ1-4, with 7 bases aligning to TRBD1. The CDR3 is CASSWDREKLFF. Here is the DNA: TGTGCCAGCAGCTGGGACAGAGAAAAACTGTTTTTT.